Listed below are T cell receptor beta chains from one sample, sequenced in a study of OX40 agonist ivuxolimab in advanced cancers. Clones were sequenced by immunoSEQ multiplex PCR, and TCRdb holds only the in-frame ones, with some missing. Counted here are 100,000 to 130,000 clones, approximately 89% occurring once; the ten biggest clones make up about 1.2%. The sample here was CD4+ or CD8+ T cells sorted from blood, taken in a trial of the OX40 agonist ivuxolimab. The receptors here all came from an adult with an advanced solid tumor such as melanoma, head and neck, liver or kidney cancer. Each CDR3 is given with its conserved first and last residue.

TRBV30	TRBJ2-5	CASRLAGGEETQYF
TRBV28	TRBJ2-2	CASSLPAGLNTGELFF
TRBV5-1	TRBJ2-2	CASSLSRQGDTGELFF
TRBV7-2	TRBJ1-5	CASSLQDRQPQHF
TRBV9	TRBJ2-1	CASSGGAGIGNEQFF
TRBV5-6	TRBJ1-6	CASSLPGQGSSPLHF
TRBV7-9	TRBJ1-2	CASSLQGFNYGYTF
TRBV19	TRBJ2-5	CASSMNGQSRETQYF
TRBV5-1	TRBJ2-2	CASRYGTANTGELFF
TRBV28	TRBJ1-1	CASSPGDGMNTEAFF
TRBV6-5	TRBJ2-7	CASSYQPLGSNYEQYF
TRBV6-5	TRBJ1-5	CASSSTGHGSNQPQHF
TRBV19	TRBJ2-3	CASSTTDTQYF
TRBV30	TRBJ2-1	CAWSGRPPNEQFF
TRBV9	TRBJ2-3	CASSQIGTVHSADTQYF
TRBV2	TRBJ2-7	CAALGTAPYEQYF
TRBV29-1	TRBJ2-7	CSVEDGGTNYEQYF
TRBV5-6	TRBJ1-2	CASSLVGDDLPGYTF
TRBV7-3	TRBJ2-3	CASSPLAGGINTQYF
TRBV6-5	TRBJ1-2	CASSYGRGQSYGYTF
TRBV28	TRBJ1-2	CAIQRGLNGYTF
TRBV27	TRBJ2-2	CASSLVGQGANTGELFF
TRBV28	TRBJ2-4	CASSVTSGRVAKNIQYF
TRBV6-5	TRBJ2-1	CASSYQGTSYNEQFF
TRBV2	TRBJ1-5	CASSANPSNNQPQHF
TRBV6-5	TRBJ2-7	CASSYSPDYYEQYF
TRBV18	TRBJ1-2	CASSPKDGYTF
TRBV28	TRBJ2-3	CASSSGQGDTDTQYF
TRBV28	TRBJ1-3	CASSSGQGGNTIYF
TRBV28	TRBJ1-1	CASSLVQLNTEAFF
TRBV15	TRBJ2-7	CATSRSGTVYEQYF
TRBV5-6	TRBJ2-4	CASSPVGDRGNIQYF
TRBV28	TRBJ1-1	CASSLSSSTEAFF
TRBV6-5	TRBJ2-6	CASSYRGSGANVLTF
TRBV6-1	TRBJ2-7	CASSEWSQGRDEQYF
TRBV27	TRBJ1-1	CASVYGTEAFF
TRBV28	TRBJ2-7	CASTHDRFVSYEQYF
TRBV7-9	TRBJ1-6	CASSLRGNSPLHF
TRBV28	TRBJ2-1	CASSSLAGRSYNEQFF
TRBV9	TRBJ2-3	CASSVGTGVRDTQYF
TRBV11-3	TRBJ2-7	CASSLGDLHREQYF
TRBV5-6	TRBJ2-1	CASSLLLAGDLYNEQFF
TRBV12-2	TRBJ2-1	CASRPPGGRVDEQFF
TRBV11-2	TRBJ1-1	CASSLSGTTEAFF
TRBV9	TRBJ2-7	CASSVEGDSYEQYF
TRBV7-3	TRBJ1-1	CASSLNQGDTEAFF
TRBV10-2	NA	CASSEILAGVLEQYF
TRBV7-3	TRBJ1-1	CASSTVQGMEAFF
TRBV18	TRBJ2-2	CASSRRDSYTGELFF
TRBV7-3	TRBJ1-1	CASSLGNSNTEAFF
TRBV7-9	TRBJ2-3	CASSLSFGGLTDTQYF
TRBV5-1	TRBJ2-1	CASAGTSGRNEQFF
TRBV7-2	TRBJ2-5	CASSSEGIGDRGQETQYF
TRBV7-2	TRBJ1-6	CASSPQKPKRDSPLHF
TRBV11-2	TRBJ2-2	CASSPRGSRSGELFF
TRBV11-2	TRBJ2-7	CASSLGTENCF
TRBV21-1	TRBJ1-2	CASSSDRADSYGYTF
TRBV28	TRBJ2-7	CASSSGGEGQDEQYF